This T cell receptor (beta chain) is drawn from a study of blood T cells in healthy people across ages. Study findings and constraints: Roughly linear age-related decline in beta diversity appeared, significant by age approximately 40.

Using a J-beta primer mix together with a sample-barcoded 5' primer, a second PCR was run for roughly 7 to 12 cycles. The yield of each sample was at least 2.5 million CDR3-containing paired-end reads. Each CDR3 protein gets one entry after TCRdb re-called the 5' RACE reads with MiXCR. The repertoire holds 1.4 million to 1.5 million distinct CDR3 sequences, with approximately 40% as singletons. The trim removed 2 bases at V and 2 bases at J, leaving 6 bases unmatched. CDR3 length: 15 residues. CDR1 and CDR2 (germline): SGHDN, FVKESK. This clonotype was detected only a few times. Its antigen is not identified.

The rearrangement uses TRBV14 and TRBJ2-7; TRBD2 agrees at 7 bases. Source material: blood. The clonotype was recovered from a woman aged 18-29 years in good health. The CDR3 loop reads CASSQLGGTTYEQYF. Here the CDR3 DNA reads TGTGCCAGCAGCCAACTCGGCGGGACTACCTACGAGCAGTACTTC.